This T cell receptor (beta chain) was recorded in a study of T-cell reconstitution after alpha-beta-depleted transplantation in children. General study results and limits: Surviving recipient T cells and thymic progenitors underlay high day-60 TCRbeta diversity in some patients. The authors attributed T-cell counts and diversity one year after transplant mostly to newly produced T cells.

The CDR3 is 14 amino acids. V lost 4 bases, J lost 1 base, and 2 bases stayed unmatched. Germline-derived CDR1 and CDR2 are ENHRY and SYGVKD. In its sample, this clonotype was seen a few times. The antigen remains unidentified. Unique molecular identifiers were built into the TCRbeta library. TCRdb fed the PCR reads into MiXCR, producing one record per CDR3 protein. The data hold roughly 490,000 distinct CDR3 sequences, with about an eighth observed a single time. This sample comprised PBMCs, mostly from graft donor cells, obtained 180 days after TCRalphabeta/CD19-depleted stem cell transplant. This TCR derives from a female patient aged 2 to 10 who had a stem cell transplant for aplastic anemia, so the T cells may come from the graft donor. The chain recombines TRBV10-3 with TRBJ2-7; 9 bases are a match to TRBD1. Written as DNA, the CDR3 is TGTGCCATCAGTGGGGGACAGGGATCCTACGAGCAGTACTTC. Translated: CAISGGQGSYEQYF.